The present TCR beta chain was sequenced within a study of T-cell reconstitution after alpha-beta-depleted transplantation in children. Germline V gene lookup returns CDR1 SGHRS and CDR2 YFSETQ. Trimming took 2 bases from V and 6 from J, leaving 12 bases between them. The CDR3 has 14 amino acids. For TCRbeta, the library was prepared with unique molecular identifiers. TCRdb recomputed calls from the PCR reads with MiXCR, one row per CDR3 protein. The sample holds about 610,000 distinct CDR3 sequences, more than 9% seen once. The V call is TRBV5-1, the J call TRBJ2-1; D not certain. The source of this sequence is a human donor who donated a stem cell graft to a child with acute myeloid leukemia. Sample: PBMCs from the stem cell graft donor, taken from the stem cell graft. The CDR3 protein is CASSLKNGVNEQFF. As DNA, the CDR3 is TGCGCCAGCAGCTTAAAAAACGGTGTCAATGAGCAGTTCTTC.